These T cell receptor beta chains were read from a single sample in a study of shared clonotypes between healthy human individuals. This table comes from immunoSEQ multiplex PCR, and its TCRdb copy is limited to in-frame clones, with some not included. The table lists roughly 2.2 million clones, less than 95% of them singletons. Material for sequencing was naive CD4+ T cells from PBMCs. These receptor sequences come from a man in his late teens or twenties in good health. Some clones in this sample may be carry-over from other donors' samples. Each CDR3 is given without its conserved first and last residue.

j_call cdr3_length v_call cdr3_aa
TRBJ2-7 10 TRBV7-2 ASNHDKDEQY
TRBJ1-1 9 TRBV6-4 ASVPSSRAF
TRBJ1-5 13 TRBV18 ASSFGLRSNQPQH
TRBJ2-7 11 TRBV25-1 ASGQGGSYEQY
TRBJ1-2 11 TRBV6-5 ASSPRAGDGYT
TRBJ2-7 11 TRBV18 ASSPLVFSEQY
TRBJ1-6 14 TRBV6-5 ASSYSKGTANSPLH
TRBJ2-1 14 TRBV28 ASRHTGTRAAGEQF
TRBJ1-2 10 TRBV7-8 ASSHSLGGYT
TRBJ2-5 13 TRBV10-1 ASSEEQGPQETQY
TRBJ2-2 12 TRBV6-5 ASINSGRTGELF
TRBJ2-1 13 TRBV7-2 ASSLVGAAGNEQF
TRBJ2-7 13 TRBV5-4 ASSFGTPNSYEQY
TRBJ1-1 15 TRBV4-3 ASSQGRGLPMNTEAF
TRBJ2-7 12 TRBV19 ASSIGTSVYEQY
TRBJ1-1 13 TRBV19 ASSLGDRVNTEAF
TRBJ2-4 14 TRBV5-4 ASSPHGRGGSNIQY
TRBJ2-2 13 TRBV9 ASSVGWGGPGELF
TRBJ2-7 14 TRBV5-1 ASSQRAASSSYEQY
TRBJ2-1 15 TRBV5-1 ASSPRLAGERGNEQF
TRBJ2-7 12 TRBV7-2 ASSRDRRSYEQY
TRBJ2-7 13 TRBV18 ASSNLAGEAYEQY
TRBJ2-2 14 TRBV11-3 ASSLEAGAGTGELF
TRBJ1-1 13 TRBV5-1 ASGKNPGADTEAF
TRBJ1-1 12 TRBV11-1 ASSLAGQITEAF
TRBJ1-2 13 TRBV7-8 ASSFNRALNYGYT